This T cell receptor (beta chain) was sequenced in a study of shared clonotypes between healthy human individuals (dated by TCRdb to 2019 to 2021). With respect to the entire study: The cohort comprised two women and three men aged 18 to 49 years. Per donor, three plates each were used for CD4 naive and CD4 memory, two for CD8 naive, and one for CD8 memory. Blood TCR repertoires of five healthy adults were deeply sequenced to estimate repertoire size and the extent of clonotype sharing between individuals. Different laboratories and diverse techniques were used to prepare libraries and sequence TCR repertoires, to increase sequencing depth and limit assay-specific biases. Per donor, leukapheresis produced somewhere between about 0.94 and 8.9 billion PBMCs. Results and caveats for the whole study, not just this receptor: Based on pairwise subsampling, the degree of clonotype sharing among donors was expected to be affected by sequencing depth. Across a handful of donors, around 5% of naive CD4, 3% to 4% of naive CD8, 2.3% of memory CD4, and 0.4% of memory CD8 clonotypes were shared. Incomplete sequencing was indicated by rarefaction of sorted-subset datasets, despite the large sequencing depth. Sampling was restricted to blood, and TCR repertoires in tissue are likely to differ from TCR repertoires in blood. The genetic and exposure-history diversity represented was limited by the small number of donors. Estimated clonotype richness was generally larger for naive than for memory subsets. Higher generation probabilities were observed for clonotypes shared by all four sorted-subset donors than for non-shared clonotypes.

Using the deep immunoSEQ assay, TCR CDR3 regions were amplified from genomic DNA by multiplex PCR. Extracted genomic DNA from each cell subset was distributed evenly across all wells of several immunoSEQ 96-well plates, and each plate was treated as a replicate. For sorted subsets, approximately 200 ng of genomic DNA, equivalent to some 30,000 T cell genomes, went into each replicate PCR. Purified libraries were quantified with a Qubit 3.0 fluorometer, sized on a Bioanalyzer 2100, and re-quantified with the KAPA Library Quantification kit. A separate single-read 150-cycle Illumina NextSeq 550 flow cell was used to sequence each immunoSEQ 96-well plate. Concerning the study's data processing: Because the immunoSEQ output included only junctional sequences and no quality scores, the filtering could not be the same as the filtering used for full-length reads. To assign V/J genes and CDR3, sequences were annotated using PyIR, a Python wrapper for IgBLAST v1.9, with IMGT germline references. Reads were removed for weak V/J assignments (E-value above 1e-6), missing CDR3, stop codons, out-of-frame junctions, or ambiguous translated residues. A V3J clonotype was defined by an identical inferred V gene, J gene, and CDR3 amino acid sequence. Percentage overlap between repertoires was computed as shared unique clonotypes divided by the size of the smaller repertoire. Repertoire richness was assessed with RTK rarefaction, the Chao1 estimator, and Recon v2.1 estimates of unobserved clonotypes. Generation probabilities were computed with OLGA for all TCRbeta clonotypes obtained by the gDNA method from four donors. TCRdb's version of the immuneACCESS table is confined to in-frame rearrangements and falls short of the full clone set. An unresolved V gene accounts for under half of the shortfall where checked; the remainder is of unknown origin. Clonal size and the V and J genes are those of that table, whereas D and trimming came from the DNA. The table for this sample lists approximately 2.4 million clones; almost 96% of them were counted only once. Of the sample, roughly 0.13% is held by the ten largest clones.

Per the germline V gene, MNHEY is the CDR1 and SVGAGI is the CDR2. The germline ends are 12 bases apart after V is trimmed by 6 bases and J by 0 bases. Reading from cysteine to phenylalanine, the CDR3 counts 15 amino acids. The kept DNA is CDR3 alone, 45 bases in frame from the first base. Points on this clone: Its antigen is not yet known. The sample holds no much larger clone one base away, and base qualities are not on file.

The donors were healthy, HIV-negative adults who had no recently reported acute infections or vaccinations. Every donor was a Caucasian adult living in Nashville, Tennessee, USA. CD4+ T cells were enriched by magnetic negative selection, after which naive cells were positively selected on CD45RA and the negative fraction was taken as the memory subset. Blood was collected by leukapheresis, and PBMCs were isolated by Ficoll-Histopaque density gradient centrifugation and then cryopreserved in liquid nitrogen vapor phase. Analytical flow cytometry was used to check the purity and quantity of each magnetically sorted T cell population. Genomic DNA was isolated from every sorted fraction and measured by UV absorbance on a Nanodrop 2000c.

Source material: naive CD4+ T cells sorted from blood. The label giving this sample's cell subset or site can be read as: CD45RA+ positively selected. The receptor chain draws on TRBV6-5 and TRBJ1-3, and TRBD1 may be the D gene, going by 5 matching bases. The receptor was derived from a man aged 18 to 30 in good health. The CDR3 has the sequence CASSIQGLSGNTIYF. The DNA reads as follows: TGTGCCAGCAGCATCCAGGGCCTCTCTGGAAACACCATATATTTT.